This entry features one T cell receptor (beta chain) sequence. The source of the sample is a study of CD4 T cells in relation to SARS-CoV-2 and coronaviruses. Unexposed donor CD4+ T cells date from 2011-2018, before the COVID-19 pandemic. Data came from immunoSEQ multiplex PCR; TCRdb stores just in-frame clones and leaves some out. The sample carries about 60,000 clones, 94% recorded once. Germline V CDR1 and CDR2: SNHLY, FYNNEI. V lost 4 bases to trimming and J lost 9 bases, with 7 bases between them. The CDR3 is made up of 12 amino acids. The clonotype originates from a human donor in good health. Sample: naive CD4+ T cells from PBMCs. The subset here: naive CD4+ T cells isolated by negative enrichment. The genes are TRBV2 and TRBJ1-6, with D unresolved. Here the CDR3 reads CASSAQISPLHF. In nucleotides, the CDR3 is TGTGCCAGCAGTGCACAGATTTCACCCCTCCACTTT. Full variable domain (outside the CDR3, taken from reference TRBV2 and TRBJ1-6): EPEVTQTPSHQVTQMGQEVILRCVPISNHLYFYWYRQILGQKVEFLVSFYNNEISEKSEIFDDQFSVERPDGSNFTLKIRSTKLEDSAMYFCASSAQISPLHFGNGTRLTVT.